Shown below are 5 T cell receptor beta chains from a single sample sequenced in a study of blood T cell repertoires in COVID-19. Libraries were prepared by immunoSEQ multiplex PCR; TCRdb keeps only in-frame clonotypes and omits some of them. The sample records 350,000 to 400,000 clones, roughly 90% being singletons. The source material was peripheral blood. These receptor sequences come from a woman aged 25-40 years with COVID-19, enrolled during active disease.

This chain joins TRBV7-9 and TRBJ1-4; no clear D gene. With 5 bases removed from V and 7 bases from J, the gap between germline ends came to 11 bases. CDR3 length: 13 residues. Germline CDR1 is SEHNR and CDR2 is FQNEAQ (reference sequence). The CDR3 sequence: CASSLQRAEKLFF. CDR3 nucleotides: TGTGCCAGCAGCCTTCAGAGGGCTGAAAAACTGTTTTTT.

The rearrangement uses TRBV7-6 and TRBJ1-1, with D uncertain. Germline CDR1 SGHVS, CDR2 FNYEAQ. V gave up 5 bases and J gave up 1 base, with 14 bases separating them. The length of the CDR3 is 15 residues. The CDR3 here is CASSRDDGRNTEAFF. The DNA of the CDR3 is TGTGCCAGCAGCCGGGATGACGGACGGAACACTGAAGCTTTCTTT.

The chain joins TRBV6-5 to TRBJ2-3; perhaps TRBD2 as D (7 bases). Germline values: CDR1 MNHEY, CDR2 SVGAGI. The CDR3 is 12 residues long. V lost 6 bases, J lost 10 bases, and 14 bases lay in between. CDR3 amino acids: CASSRGAGSQYF. CDR3 sequence (DNA): TGTGCCAGCAGCCGGGGGGCGGGGTCGCAGTATTTT.

This clone has just a few counts. The rearrangement joins TRBV6-5 to TRBJ2-1, with D possibly TRBD2 on 6 matching bases. Germline values: CDR1 MNHEY, CDR2 SVGAGI. Trimming shortened V by 6 bases and J by 6 bases, and 15 bases separated the two germline ends. The length of the CDR3 is 14 residues. The CDR3 here is CASSRGVAPNEQFF. The CDR3 nucleotides read TGTGCCAGCAGCCGCGGGGTAGCCCCCAATGAGCAGTTCTTC.

This clone was counted once. V usage is TRBV27 and J usage is TRBJ1-1; 8 bases are a match to TRBD1. The CDR3 spans 21 residues. Germline V lookup: CDR1 MNHEY, CDR2 SMNVEV (reference sequence). The J segment lost 0 bases and the V segment lost 4 bases, leaving 22 bases of the junction unmatched. This CDR3 is CASSSKGGRGLLTRMNTEAFF. Here the CDR3 DNA reads TGTGCCAGCAGTTCGAAGGGGGGCAGGGGGCTACTTACCCGAATGAACACTGAAGCTTTCTTT.